The next 20 T cell receptor beta chains were all read from a single sample in a study of CD8 T cells in ankylosing spondylitis. Study observations and caveats: It appeared that ankylosing spondylitis blood was characterized by a TCR beta motif of fewer than 10 highly homologous variants.

These receptors have no known antigen. TCRdb itself ran the 5' RACE reads through MiXCR, one entry per CDR3 protein. The sample consists of approximately 400,000 distinct CDR3 sequences, roughly a quarter of them appearing once. Sequencing was performed on blood, either unsorted or a sorted T cell fraction (not recorded which). The receptors shown here come from a male donor with ankylosing spondylitis.

V is TRBV7-2 and J is TRBJ2-1; D unclear. Germline V lookup: CDR1 SGHTA, CDR2 FQGNSA. CDR3 length: 15 residues. Trimming removed 2 bases from V and 1 base from J, with 9 bases in between. CDR3 nucleotide sequence: TGTGCCAGCAGCTTACTCGGACCTTCCTACAATGAGCAGTTCTTC. This gives the protein CASSLLGPSYNEQFF.

The chain recombines TRBV28 with TRBJ2-7; perhaps TRBD2 as D (6 bases). The CDR3 has 15 residues. V was cut by 7 bases and J by 7 bases, with 23 bases left in between. Germline CDR1 and CDR2: MDHEN and SYDVKM. CDR3 residues: CASTPGSSAVWEQYV. CDR3 bases: TGTGCCAGCACCCCAGGGTCTAGCGCCGTTTGGGAGCAGTACGTC.

This sequence joins TRBV12-3 or TRBV12-4 and TRBJ2-1, with 10 positions matching TRBD1. The ends lost 8 bases at V and 7 bases at J; junction bases unmatched: 8. The CDR3 loop spans 14 amino acids. This CDR3 is CASFPGQGYNEQFF. CDR3 DNA: TGTGCCAGCTTTCCGGGACAGGGGTATAATGAGCAGTTCTTC.

This rearrangement joins TRBV20-1 to TRBJ1-2; no clear D gene. Germline V gene lookup returns CDR1 DFQATT and CDR2 SNEGSKA (reference sequence). This CDR3 has 14 amino acids. The ends were cut back, 4 bases at V and 3 bases at J, with 15 bases in the middle. Written as DNA, the CDR3 is TGCAGTGCTACCCCAGTAGGGCTGGACTATGGCTACACCTTC. This translates into CSATPVGLDYGYTF.

This clonotype came up a few times. V gene TRBV5-1 combines with J gene TRBJ2-1; the match to TRBD2 covers 10 bases. Per germline, CDR1 SGHRS and CDR2 YFSETQ. Unmatched junction bases numbered 12, after V lost 5 bases and J lost 4 bases. The CDR3 is 17 amino acids. CDR3 nucleotides: TGCGCCAGCAGACTGACACCGGGACTAGCGATTTACAATGAGCAGTTCTTC. This codes for CASRLTPGLAIYNEQFF.

The V call is TRBV10-1, the J call TRBJ2-7, with D possibly matching TRBD2 (5 bases). CDR1 and CDR2 from the germline V gene are WNHNN and SYGVQD (reference sequence). The CDR3 covers 14 residues. V was trimmed by 7 bases and J by 6 bases, leaving 19 bases between them. CDR3 in DNA: TGCGCCAGCACCCGAGACGGGATTGTTGGCGAGCAGTACTTC. Translation gives CASTRDGIVGEQYF.

This clonotype has more than one count but fewer than ten. The gene calls are TRBV7-2 and TRBJ2-5; weak D call: TRBD1 (6 bases). Germline assignment: CDR1 SGHTA and CDR2 FQGNSA. Trimming stripped 6 bases from V and 0 bases from J, with 11 bases between. This CDR3 contains 14 residues. CDR3 nucleotides: TGTGCCAGCAGTACACAGGGAAACCAAGAGACCCAGTACTTC. Amino acids: CASSTQGNQETQYF.

This chain connects TRBV29-1 to TRBJ1-2; tentatively, D is TRBD1 (5 bases). The V gene lost 6 bases and the J gene lost 2 bases, with 13 bases spanning the gap. Germline-derived CDR1 and CDR2 are SQVTM and ANQGSEA. The CDR3 spans 13 residues. CDR3 nucleotide sequence: TGCAGCGTGGGGCCCCGGTTAAACTATGGCTACACCTTC. Its protein is CSVGPRLNYGYTF.

CDR3 sequence reads: CASSLSSGKGNEQFF. CDR3 bases: TGTGCCAGCAGCCTATCTAGCGGGAAAGGCAATGAGCAGTTCTTC. The chain is built from TRBV3-1 and TRBJ2-1, with 9 bases matching TRBD2. V dropped 4 bases and J dropped 6; count of bases not matched to a gene: 7. The CDR3 sequence is 15 residues long. Germline CDR1 is LGHDT and CDR2 is YNNKEL (reference sequence).

This clonotype was counted between two and nine times. The V and J genes are TRBV5-6 and TRBJ2-3; maybe TRBD2 (6 bases). Trimming took off 4 bases at V and 5 bases at J, with 14 bases between the two ends. Germline V gives CDR1 SGHDT, CDR2 YYEEEE. The CDR3 totals 14 residues. The DNA for the CDR3 is TGTGCCAGCAGCCCGCGGAGGGGCGGAGATACGCAGTATTTT. Protein product: CASSPRRGGDTQYF.

Only a few counts were recorded for this clonotype. This chain links TRBV5-1 with TRBJ2-1, with TRBD1 matching 7 bases. The V gene end was trimmed by 4 bases and the J gene end by 7 bases; junction bases not matched to a gene: 8. The CDR3 has 14 amino acids. Germline V lookup: CDR1 SGHRS, CDR2 YFSETQ. The CDR3 protein is CASSTGQSSNEQFF. The CDR3 nucleotides read TGCGCCAGCAGCACGGGACAGTCCAGTAATGAGCAGTTCTTC.

The CDR3 loop is CASSPTDPAFF. CDR3 DNA: TGTGCCAGCAGTCCGACAGACCCAGCTTTCTTT. The chain links TRBV6-1 to TRBJ1-1; D might be TRBD1 (5 bases). Germline assignment: CDR1 MNHNS and CDR2 SASEGT. V lost 5 bases and J lost 10, with 11 bases in between. This CDR3 has 11 amino acids.

This chain connects TRBV18 to TRBJ1-3, with D unclear. The germline V gene has CDR1 KGHSH and CDR2 LQKENI. This CDR3 region has 15 residues. V dropped 2 bases and J dropped 4 bases, with 12 bases sitting between them. CDR3 in DNA: TGTGCCAGCTCACCAGGCGGAAACCCGGGAAACACCATATATTTT. This gives the protein CASSPGGNPGNTIYF.

The V and J genes are TRBV6-1 and TRBJ2-1; 7 bases align to TRBD2. V shed 2 bases and J 1 base; nucleotides not matched to a gene: 2. The CDR3 has 15 amino acids. Germline V gene data show CDR1 as MNHNS and CDR2 as SASEGT. CDR3 residues: CASSESGVSYNEQFF. The CDR3 nucleotides read TGTGCCAGCAGTGAAAGCGGGGTTTCCTACAATGAGCAGTTCTTC.

CDR3 sequence: CATSRGQGGYEQYF. The CDR3 bases are TGTGCCACCAGCAGAGGACAGGGGGGCTACGAGCAGTACTTC. J is TRBJ2-7 and V is TRBV15; 9 bases align to TRBD1. CDR1 and CDR2 (germline): LNHNV, YYDKDF (reference sequence). After removal of 1 base from V and 3 bases from J, the junction contained 1 base not matched to a gene. The CDR3 length is 14 residues.

This clonotype was detected a few times. This sequence joins TRBV2 and TRBJ2-6; TRBD1 matches at 8 bases. V lost 3 bases and J lost 1; bases outside the gene matches: 14. Germline V lookup: CDR1 SNHLY, CDR2 FYNNEI. The CDR3 runs to 20 residues. The CDR3 DNA reads TGTGCCAGCAGTGACACGGTGGACAGGGACTTTCCTTCTGGGGCCAACGTCCTGACTTTC. Protein product: CASSDTVDRDFPSGANVLTF.

V usage is TRBV6-1 and J usage is TRBJ2-5; 12 bases agree with TRBD2. Per germline, CDR1 MNHNS and CDR2 SASEGT. V was pared by 7 bases and J by 5 bases, with 8 bases of the junction left unmatched. This CDR3 is built from 15 residues. CDR3 DNA sequence: TGTGCCAGCACCCTAGCCGGGACTAGCGGGGAGACCCAGTACTTC. As protein: CASTLAGTSGETQYF.

The sample holds a few counts of this clonotype. The genes are TRBV6-1 and TRBJ2-2; perhaps TRBD1 as D (5 bases). Germline V CDR1 and CDR2: MNHNS, SASEGT. The V gene lost 0 bases and the J gene lost 6 bases, with 14 bases spanning the gap. CDR3 length: 16 residues. CDR3 sequence (DNA): TGTGCCAGCAGTGAAGCCCAGGGTGAAGGCGCCGGGGAGCTGTTTTTT. Its protein is CASSEAQGEGAGELFF.

The chain recombines TRBV4-1 with TRBJ2-1; D is possibly TRBD2 (5 bases). The CDR3 runs 16 residues. V lost 1 base to trimming and J lost 1 base, with 11 bases between them. Germline lookup yields CDR1 MGHRA and CDR2 YSYEKL. The CDR3 loop is CASSQGSGLSYNEQFF. The CDR3 nucleotides are TGCGCCAGCAGCCAAGGGAGCGGATTATCCTACAATGAGCAGTTCTTC.

This clonotype turned up a few times. The V and J genes are TRBV20-1 and TRBJ2-7; D is unclear. This CDR3 contains 13 residues. Germline values: CDR1 DFQATT, CDR2 SNEGSKA (reference sequence). Deletions cut 1 base from V and 0 bases from J, with 7 bases between. CDR3 region: CSARAPSSYEQYV. CDR3 in DNA: TGCAGTGCTAGAGCTCCAAGCTCCTACGAGCAGTACGTC.